This T cell receptor beta chain stems from a study of blood T cell repertoires in COVID-19. Study-level background: Material from acute and convalescent COVID-19 was sourced from the United States, Italy and Spain. PBMCs, B-cell-depleted T cells, or T cells were the source of the cDNA or gDNA that made up the material.

Germline V gene data show CDR1 as SGHRS and CDR2 as YFSETQ. V lost 0 bases and J 1 base, leaving 7 bases between the germline ends. The CDR3 sequence is 14 residues long. Patients of the Seattle cohort, enrolled during active infection, were followed longitudinally. Authors' methods: It was from reference gene primer amplification that nucleated cell counts were estimated. Assay used: immunoSEQ multiplex PCR; TCRdb lists only in-frame clones, some missing. Clone size and the V and J calls come from that table; the DNA yielded D and trimming. The table includes approximately 500,000 clones, about 89% detected once.

The clonotype comes from a woman aged 45-65 years with COVID-19, enrolled during active disease. The chain has TRBV5-1 and TRBJ1-1; D remains ambiguous. Sequenced: peripheral blood. CDR3 bases: TGCGCCAGCAGCTTGGTCACAGAGAACACTGAAGCTTTCTTT. It yields the protein CASSLVTENTEAFF.